This is a list of T cell receptor beta chains from one sample in a study of T cell responses to AZD1222 COVID-19 vaccine. Clones were read by immunoSEQ multiplex PCR, and TCRdb kept only the in-frame ones, dropping some. The sample carries roughly 100,000 clones, 88% recorded once. The sample in question was peripheral blood, obtained on day 0 of AZD1222 vaccination. These receptors were collected from an adult in good health. Each CDR3 is given with its conserved first and last residue. Fields, in order: D gene, CDR3 length, J gene, clone size, V gene, CDR3 DNA, CDR3 protein. D genes are given only for firm matches. Where a row states a size, it is once, few, many or the class of an expanded clone; other rows omit it.

>TRBD1|14|TRBJ1-6|-|TRBV7-8
TGTGCCAGCAGCCCTAACAGGGGTCAATCACCCCTCCACTTT
CASSPNRGQSPLHF
>-|12|TRBJ1-1|-|TRBV11-2
TGTGCCAGCAGCTTTCAGCTGACTGAAGCTTTCTTT
CASSFQLTEAFF
>-|14|TRBJ1-2|-|TRBV19
TGTGCCAGTAGGGCGACAGGATCCAACTATGGCTACACCTTC
CASRATGSNYGYTF
>-|15|TRBJ1-4|-|TRBV24-1
TGTGCCACCAGTGATACGGGAGCAGGGAATGAAAAACTGTTTTTT
CATSDTGAGNEKLFF
>-|13|TRBJ2-6|-|TRBV10-1
TGCGCCAGCAGTGGGGGCGGTTCAAGCGTCCTGACTTTC
CASSGGGSSVLTF
>TRBD1|15|TRBJ2-1|few|TRBV6-1
TGTGCCAGCAGTGAAGGGACAGGGTCCGTCAATGAGCAGTTCTTC
CASSEGTGSVNEQFF
>TRBD2|14|TRBJ2-7|-|TRBV27
TGTGCCAGCAGTCGCAGGACTAGAATTTACGAGCAGTACTTC
CASSRRTRIYEQYF
>-|14|TRBJ1-4|-|TRBV4-2
TGTGCCAGCAGCGTCCACGGAGATAATGAAAAACTGTTTTTT
CASSVHGDNEKLFF
>-|16|TRBJ2-1|-|TRBV19
TGTGCCAGTAGTACGACCCCACAGGGATCGGTCAATGAGCAGTTCTTC
CASSTTPQGSVNEQFF
>-|12|TRBJ1-2|once|TRBV5-1
TGCGCCAGCAGCTTGGATGGGGGTGGCTACACCTTC
CASSLDGGGYTF
>-|16|TRBJ1-5|-|TRBV19
TGTGCCAGTAGTTTGGAACAGGGTAGAGGCAATCAGCCCCAGCATTTT
CASSLEQGRGNQPQHF
>-|13|TRBJ1-5|-|TRBV18
TGTGCCAGCTCACTCGATAGCAATCAGCCCCAGCATTTT
CASSLDSNQPQHF
>-|14|TRBJ2-2|-|TRBV19
TGTGCCAGTGAAGACCTAGGGAACACCGGGGAGCTGTTTTTT
CASEDLGNTGELFF
>-|14|TRBJ2-5|-|TRBV30
TGTGCCTGGAGCGTGGCAGGGAGGTGGGAGACCCAGTACTTC
CAWSVAGRWETQYF
>-|16|TRBJ2-1|-|TRBV28
TGTGCCAGCAGTTTAGTGTCGAGGATGGGTTACAATGAGCAGTTCTTC
CASSLVSRMGYNEQFF
>-|15|TRBJ1-5|-|TRBV18
TGTGCCAGCTCACCGGGGAGGCAGGGAGATCAGCCCCAGCATTTT
CASSPGRQGDQPQHF
>-|13|TRBJ1-1|-|TRBV5-5
TGTGCCAGCAGCTCCCTCATGAACACTGAAGCTTTCTTT
CASSSLMNTEAFF
>-|16|TRBJ2-7|-|TRBV28
TGTGCCAGCACCCCTCCGGACAGTCGTGGGTCCTACGAGCAGTACTTC
CASTPPDSRGSYEQYF
>TRBD1|15|TRBJ2-1|-|TRBV9
TGTGCCAGCAGCCCTCGACAGGGGGCGGTCGATGAGCAGTTCTTC
CASSPRQGAVDEQFF
>TRBD2|16|TRBJ2-3|-|TRBV2
TGTGCCAGCAGATCGGGACTAGATAGACGAGCAGATACGCAGTATTTT
CASRSGLDRRADTQYF
>TRBD1|16|TRBJ1-1|once|TRBV18
TGTGCCAGCTCACTACCGGACAGGGGGCGAGGGACTGAAGCTTTCTTT
CASSLPDRGRGTEAFF
>TRBD1|15|TRBJ2-1|-|TRBV5-8
TGTGCCAGCAGATACGGACAGGGGGGTTTTAATGAGCAGTTCTTC
CASRYGQGGFNEQFF
>-|14|TRBJ1-5|-|TRBV2
TGTGCCAGCAGGGCCACAGGGATCAATCAGCCCCAGCATTTT
CASRATGINQPQHF
>TRBD2|15|TRBJ2-1|-|TRBV27
TGTGCCAGCAGTTTCGCCCTAGCGGGAGGGGATGAGCAGTTCTTC
CASSFALAGGDEQFF
>-|13|TRBJ2-7|-|TRBV18
TGTGCCAGCTCAGCGGGGACAGACTACGAGCAGTACTTC
CASSAGTDYEQYF